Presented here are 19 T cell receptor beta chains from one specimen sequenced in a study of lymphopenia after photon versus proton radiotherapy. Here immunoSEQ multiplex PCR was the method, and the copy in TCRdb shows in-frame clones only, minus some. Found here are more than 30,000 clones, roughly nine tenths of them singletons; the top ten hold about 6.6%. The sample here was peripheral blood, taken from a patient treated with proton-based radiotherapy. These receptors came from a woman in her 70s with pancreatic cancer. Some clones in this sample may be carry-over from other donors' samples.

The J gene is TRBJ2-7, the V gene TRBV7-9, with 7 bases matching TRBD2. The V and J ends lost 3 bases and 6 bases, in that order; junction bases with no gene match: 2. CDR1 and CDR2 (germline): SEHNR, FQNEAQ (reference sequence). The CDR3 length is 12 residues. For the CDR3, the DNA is TGTGCCAGCAGCTTTCCGGGAGGCGAGCAGTACTTC. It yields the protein CASSFPGGEQYF.

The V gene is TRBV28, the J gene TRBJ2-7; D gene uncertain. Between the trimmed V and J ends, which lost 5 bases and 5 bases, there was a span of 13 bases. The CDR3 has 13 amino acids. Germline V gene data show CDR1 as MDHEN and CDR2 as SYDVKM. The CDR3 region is CASSTSWVHEQYF. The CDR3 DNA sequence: TGTGCCAGCAGTACCTCTTGGGTACACGAGCAGTACTTC. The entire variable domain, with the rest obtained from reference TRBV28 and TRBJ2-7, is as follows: DVKVTQSSRYLVKRTGEKVFLECVQDMDHENMFWYRQDPGLGLRLIYFSYDVKMKEKGDIPEGYSVSREKKERFSLILESASTNQTSMYLCASSTSWVHEQYFGPGTRLTVT.

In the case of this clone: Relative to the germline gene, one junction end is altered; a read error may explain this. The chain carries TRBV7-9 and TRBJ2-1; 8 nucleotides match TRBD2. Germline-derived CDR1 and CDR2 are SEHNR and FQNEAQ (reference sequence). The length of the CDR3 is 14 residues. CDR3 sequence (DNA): TGTGCCAGCAGCCCGATAGCGGGATACAGTGAGCAGTTCTTC. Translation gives CASSPIAGYSEQFF.

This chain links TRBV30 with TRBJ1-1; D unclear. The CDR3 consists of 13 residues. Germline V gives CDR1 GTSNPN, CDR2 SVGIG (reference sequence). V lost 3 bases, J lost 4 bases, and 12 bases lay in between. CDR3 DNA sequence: TGTGCCTGGAGAAGAGGTAGCGGCACTGAAGCTTTCTTT. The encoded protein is CAWRRGSGTEAFF.

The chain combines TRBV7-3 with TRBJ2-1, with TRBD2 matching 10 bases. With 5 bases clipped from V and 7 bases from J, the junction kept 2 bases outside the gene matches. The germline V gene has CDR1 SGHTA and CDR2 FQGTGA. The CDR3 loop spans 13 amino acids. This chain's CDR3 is CASSPSGSNEQFF. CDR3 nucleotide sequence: TGTGCCAGCAGCCCTAGCGGGAGTAATGAGCAGTTCTTC.

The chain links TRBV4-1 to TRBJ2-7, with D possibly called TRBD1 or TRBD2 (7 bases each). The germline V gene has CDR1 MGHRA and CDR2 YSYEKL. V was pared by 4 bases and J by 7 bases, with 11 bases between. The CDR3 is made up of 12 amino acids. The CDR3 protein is CASSRQGGEQYF. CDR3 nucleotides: TGCGCCAGCAGCCGACAGGGAGGGGAGCAGTACTTC.

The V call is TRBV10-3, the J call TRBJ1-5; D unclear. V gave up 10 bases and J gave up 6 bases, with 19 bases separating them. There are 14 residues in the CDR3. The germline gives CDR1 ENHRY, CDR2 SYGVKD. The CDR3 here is CATKGLLGSQPQHF. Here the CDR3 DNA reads TGTGCCACTAAAGGACTGCTTGGTAGTCAGCCCCAGCATTTT.

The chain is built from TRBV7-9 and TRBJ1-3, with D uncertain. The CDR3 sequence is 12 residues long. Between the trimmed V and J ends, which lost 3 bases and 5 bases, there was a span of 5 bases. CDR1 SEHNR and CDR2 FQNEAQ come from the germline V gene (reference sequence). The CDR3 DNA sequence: TGTGCCAGCAGCTTGAATAGAAACACCATATATTTT. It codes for CASSLNRNTIYF.

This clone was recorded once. The CDR3 loop is CASSSRRADTQYF. In nucleotides, the CDR3 is TGTGCCAGCAGCAGTCGCAGGGCAGATACGCAGTATTTT. The chain is built from TRBV21-1 and TRBJ2-3; the table assigns TRBD1, which was not confirmed against the DNA. TRBV21-1 is a listed pseudogene. The CDR3 contains 13 residues.

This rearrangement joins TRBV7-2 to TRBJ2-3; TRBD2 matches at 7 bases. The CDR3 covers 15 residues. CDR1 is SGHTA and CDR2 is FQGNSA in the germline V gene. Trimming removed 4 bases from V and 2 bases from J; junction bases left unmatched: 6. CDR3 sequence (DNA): TGTGCCAGCAGCTCTAGCGGTTTCTACACAGATACGCAGTATTTT. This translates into CASSSSGFYTDTQYF.

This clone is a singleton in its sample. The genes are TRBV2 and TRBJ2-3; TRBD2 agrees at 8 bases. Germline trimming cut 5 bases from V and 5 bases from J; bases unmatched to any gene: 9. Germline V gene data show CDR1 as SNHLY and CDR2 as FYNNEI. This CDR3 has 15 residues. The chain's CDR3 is CASSTRAGEGDTQYF. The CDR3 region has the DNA TGTGCCAGCAGTACCCGAGCGGGAGAAGGAGATACGCAGTATTTT.

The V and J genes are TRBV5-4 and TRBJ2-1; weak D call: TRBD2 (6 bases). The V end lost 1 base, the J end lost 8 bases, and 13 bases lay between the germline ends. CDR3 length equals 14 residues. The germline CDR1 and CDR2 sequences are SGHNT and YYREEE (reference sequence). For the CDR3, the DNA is TGTGCCAGCAGCTTGCGCAGCGGGCGGGATGAGCAGTTCTTC. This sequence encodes CASSLRSGRDEQFF.

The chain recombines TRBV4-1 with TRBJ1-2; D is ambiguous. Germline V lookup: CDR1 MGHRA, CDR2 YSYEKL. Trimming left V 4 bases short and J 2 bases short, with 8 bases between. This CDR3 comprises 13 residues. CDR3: CASSLNGNYGYTF. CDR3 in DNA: TGCGCCAGCAGCCTAAACGGAAACTATGGCTACACCTTC.

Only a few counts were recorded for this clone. CDR3 loop: CASSPREGLAGNEQFF. The CDR3 nucleotides read TGTGCCAGCTCACCACGAGAAGGACTAGCGGGCAATGAGCAGTTCTTC. The rearrangement uses TRBV18 and TRBJ2-1; TRBD2 aligns across 11 bases. Per germline, CDR1 KGHSH and CDR2 LQKENI. CDR3 size: 16 residues. Unmatched junction bases numbered 5, after V lost 1 base and J lost 6 bases. Full variable domain (missing parts from reference TRBV18 and TRBJ2-1): NAGVMQNPRHLVRRRGQEARLRCSPMKGHSHVYWYRQLPEEGLKFMVYLQKENIIDESGMPKERFSAEFPKEGPSILRIQQVVRGDSAAYFCASSPREGLAGNEQFFGPGTRLTVL.

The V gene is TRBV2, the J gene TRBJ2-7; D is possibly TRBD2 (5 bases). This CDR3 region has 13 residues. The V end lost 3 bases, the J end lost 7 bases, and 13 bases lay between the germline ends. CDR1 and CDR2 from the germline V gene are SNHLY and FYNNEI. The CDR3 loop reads CASSEDLAREQYF. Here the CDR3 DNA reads TGTGCCAGCAGTGAGGATCTAGCTCGTGAGCAGTACTTC.

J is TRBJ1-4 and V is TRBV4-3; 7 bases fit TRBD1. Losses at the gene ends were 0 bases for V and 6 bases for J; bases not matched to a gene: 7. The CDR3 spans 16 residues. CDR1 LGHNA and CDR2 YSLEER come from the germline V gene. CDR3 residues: CASSQDPRGGDEKLFF. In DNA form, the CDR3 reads TGCGCCAGCAGCCAAGATCCTAGAGGGGGCGATGAAAAACTGTTTTTT.

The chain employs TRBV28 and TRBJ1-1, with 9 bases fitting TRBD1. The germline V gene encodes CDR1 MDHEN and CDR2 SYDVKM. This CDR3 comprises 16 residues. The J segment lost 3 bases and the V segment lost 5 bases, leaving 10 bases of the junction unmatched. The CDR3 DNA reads TGTGCCAGCAGTCATGGCCGGGACAGGGTGTACACTGAAGCTTTCTTT. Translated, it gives CASSHGRDRVYTEAFF.

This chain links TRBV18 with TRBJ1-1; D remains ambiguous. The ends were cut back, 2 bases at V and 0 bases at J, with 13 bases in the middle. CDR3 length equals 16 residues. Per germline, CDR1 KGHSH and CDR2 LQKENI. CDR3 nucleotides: TGTGCCAGCTCACCATCCGGTATGAATATGAACACTGAAGCTTTCTTT. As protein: CASSPSGMNMNTEAFF.

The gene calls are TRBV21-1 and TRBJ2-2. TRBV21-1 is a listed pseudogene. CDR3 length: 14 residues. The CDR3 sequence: CASRPGGNTGELFF. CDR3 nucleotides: TGTGCCAGCAGACCGGGCGGGAACACCGGGGAGCTGTTTTTT.